A selection of T cell receptor beta chains follows, all from one sample in a study of molecular identifiers for immune sequencing clone quantification. Using its own MiXCR run on the PCR reads, TCRdb lists one record per CDR3 protein. The sample lists hundreds of thousands of distinct CDR3 sequences; about 23% were seen once. The sample consisted of naive CD8+ T cells from blood, with Jurkat cell RNA spiked in. The receptors derive from a human donor in good health. Some libraries in this study had Jurkat cell RNA spiked in. CDR3s include the opening cysteine and the closing phenylalanine or tryptophan. D genes are given only for firm matches. Expanded clones are given a class, and other clones once, few, many or no size at all.

length	size	V	D	J	CDR3	DNA
13	many	TRBV7-9	.	TRBJ2-4	CASTGRTKNIQYF	TGTGCCAGTACGGGACGGACCAAAAACATTCAGTACTTC
18	.	TRBV2	.	TRBJ2-7	CASSGVTQHPGRSYEQYF	TGTGCCAGCAGTGGGGTTACCCAACACCCCGGACGCTCCTACGAGCAGTACTTC
13	many	TRBV5-1	TRBD1	TRBJ1-1	CASSMTGGTEAFF	TGCGCCAGCAGCATGACAGGGGGGACTGAAGCTTTCTTT
17	.	TRBV25-1	.	TRBJ2-2	CASSDRGLMLNTGGLFF	TGTGCCAGCAGTGACCGGGGCCTGATGTTGAACACCGGGGGGCTGTTTTTT
13	.	TRBV12-3/TRBV12-4	.	TRBJ2-1	CASRDSLRNEQFF	TGTGCCAGCAGGGACAGCCTTAGGAATGAGCAGTTCTTC
14	many	TRBV7-9	.	TRBJ2-1	CASNGASSYNEQFF	TGTGCCAGCAATGGGGCTAGCTCCTACAATGAGCAGTTCTTC
16	few	TRBV30	TRBD2	TRBJ2-3	CAWSALAGTPTDTQYF	TGTGCCTGGAGTGCACTAGCGGGGACCCCCACAGATACGCAGTATTTT
14	.	TRBV6-5	.	TRBJ2-1	CASSIQGSYNEQFF	TGTGCCAGCAGTATACAGGGTTCCTACAATGAGCAGTTCTTC
14	many	TRBV6-1	TRBD1	TRBJ1-2	CASSPGQGVYGYTF	TGTGCCAGCAGTCCGGGACAGGGGGTTTATGGCTACACCTTC
13	.	TRBV9	.	TRBJ1-1	CASGVGGNTEAFF	TGTGCCAGCGGCGTAGGGGGGAACACTGAAGCTTTCTTT
16	few	TRBV4-3	.	TRBJ1-4	CASSQEGQLFNEKLFF	TGCGCCAGCAGCCAAGAAGGACAGCTGTTTAATGAAAAACTGTTTTTT
14	few	TRBV25-1	.	TRBJ2-7	CASSESGRAYEQYF	TGTGCCAGCAGTGAATCGGGCAGGGCCTACGAGCAGTACTTC
12	.	TRBV27	.	TRBJ1-6	CASSNQNSPLHF	TGTGCCAGCAGTAACCAGAATTCACCCCTCCACTTT
12	many	TRBV5-5	.	TRBJ2-1	CASSLLGDEQFF	TGTGCCAGCAGCTTGTTGGGGGACGAGCAGTTCTTC
14	many	TRBV7-9	.	TRBJ1-1	CASSLAGEYTEAFF	TGTGCCAGCAGCTTAGCAGGGGAGTACACTGAAGCTTTCTTT
16	few	TRBV7-9	.	TRBJ2-5	CASSLAEGPIQETQYF	TGTGCCAGCAGCTTAGCGGAGGGACCCATACAAGAGACCCAGTACTTC
13	.	TRBV27	.	TRBJ2-7	CASSFAAGYEQYF	TGTGCCAGCAGTTTTGCGGCAGGTTACGAGCAGTACTTC
16	few	TRBV21-1	.	TRBJ1-1	CASSKVGPTGDTEAFF	TGTGCCAGCAGCAAGGTAGGACCTACTGGGGACACTGAAGCTTTCTTT
14	few	TRBV19	.	TRBJ2-7	CASSPLGGPYEQYF	TGTGCCAGTAGCCCCTTGGGAGGCCCCTACGAGCAGTACTTC
16	.	TRBV20-1	.	TRBJ2-1	CSARDVAAILINEQFF	TGCAGTGCTAGAGATGTAGCGGCCATACTTATCAATGAGCAGTTCTTC
12	.	TRBV29-1	.	TRBJ1-2	CSAGWEVYGYTF	TGCAGCGCCGGATGGGAGGTCTATGGCTACACCTTC
17	few	TRBV20-1	TRBD2	TRBJ2-3	CSAYNTRGGHSSDTQYF	TGCAGTGCTTATAACACCCGGGGGGGCCATAGCTCAGATACGCAGTATTTT
12	.	TRBV11-2	.	TRBJ2-3	CASSPSTDTQCF	TGTGCCAGCAGTCCTAGCACAGATACGCAGTGTTTT
18	.	TRBV7-2	TRBD2	TRBJ2-1	CASSFPSGGTHSYNEQFF	TGTGCCAGCAGCTTTCCTAGCGGGGGAACACACTCCTACAATGAGCAGTTCTTC
16	.	TRBV7-2	TRBD2	TRBJ2-5	CASSLVGGGVLETQYF	TGTGCCAGCAGCTTAGTTGGCGGGGGGGTATTGGAGACCCAGTACTTC
15	many	TRBV15	TRBD1	TRBJ1-1	CATSRDRGQYTEAFF	TGTGCCACCAGCAGAGACAGGGGGCAGTACACTGAAGCTTTCTTT
14	few	TRBV7-9	TRBD1	TRBJ2-7	CASSQDRGLREQYF	TGTGCCAGCAGCCAGGACAGGGGGCTGCGGGAGCAGTACTTC
14	few	TRBV7-9	TRBD2	TRBJ2-7	CASTGTSDSYEQYF	TGTGCCAGCACCGGGACTAGCGACTCCTACGAGCAGTACTTC
17	.	TRBV4-3	TRBD1	TRBJ2-6	CASSQDGQGVGANVLTF	TGCGCCAGCAGCCAAGACGGACAGGGGGTCGGGGCCAACGTCCTGACTTTC
11	many	TRBV2	.	TRBJ2-1	CASSVGLARFF	TGTGCCAGCAGTGTTGGCCTAGCGCGGTTCTTC
14	.	TRBV12-3/TRBV12-4	.	TRBJ1-5	CASSAGQFNQPQHF	TGTGCCAGCAGCGCTGGACAGTTCAATCAGCCCCAGCATTTT
12	many	TRBV27	.	TRBJ2-3	CASSLTADTQYF	TGTGCCAGCAGCTTAACAGCAGATACGCAGTATTTT
15	few	TRBV21-1	.	TRBJ2-5	CASSKALDRQETQYF	TGTGCCAGCAGCAAAGCGCTGGACAGGCAAGAGACCCAGTACTTC
14	many	TRBV15	.	TRBJ1-1	CATSRDRGWTEAFF	TGTGCCACCAGCAGAGATCGAGGTTGGACTGAAGCTTTCTTT
16	once	TRBV4-3	TRBD2	TRBJ2-1	CASSQEFSSGGNEQFF	TGCGCCAGCAGCCAAGAATTTTCTAGCGGGGGCAATGAGCAGTTCTTC
18	many	TRBV7-2	TRBD2	TRBJ2-1	CASSLDSRLAEEYNEQFF	TGTGCCAGCAGCTTAGATTCTCGACTAGCGGAAGAATACAATGAGCAGTTCTTC
13	.	TRBV7-2	.	TRBJ2-3	CASSLAPGDTQYF	TGTGCCAGCAGCTTAGCCCCTGGGGATACGCAGTATTTT
18	few	TRBV4-2	TRBD2	TRBJ2-6	CASSHTLAGGSGANVLTF	TGTGCCAGCAGCCATACACTAGCGGGAGGGTCTGGGGCCAACGTCCTGACTTTC